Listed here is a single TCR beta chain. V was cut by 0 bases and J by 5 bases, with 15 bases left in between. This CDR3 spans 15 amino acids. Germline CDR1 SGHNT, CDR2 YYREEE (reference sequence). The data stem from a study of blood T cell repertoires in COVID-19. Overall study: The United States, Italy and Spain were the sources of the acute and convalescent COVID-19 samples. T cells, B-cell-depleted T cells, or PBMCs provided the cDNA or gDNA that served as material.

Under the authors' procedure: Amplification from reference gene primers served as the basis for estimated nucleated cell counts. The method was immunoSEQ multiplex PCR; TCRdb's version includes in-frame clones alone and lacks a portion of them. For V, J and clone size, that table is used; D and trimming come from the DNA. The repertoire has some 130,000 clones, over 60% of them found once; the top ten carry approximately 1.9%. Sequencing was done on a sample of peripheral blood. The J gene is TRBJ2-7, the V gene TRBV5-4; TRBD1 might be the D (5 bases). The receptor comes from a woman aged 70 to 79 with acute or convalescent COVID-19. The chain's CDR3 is CASSLANPGPHEQYF. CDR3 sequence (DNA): TGTGCCAGCAGCTTGGCCAACCCAGGGCCCCACGAGCAGTACTTC.